This T cell receptor (beta chain) appears in the sequencing data of a study of blood T cell repertoires in COVID-19. Whole-study context: The origin of the acute and convalescent COVID-19 samples was the United States, Italy and Spain. Nucleic acid was either cDNA or gDNA, and it came from T cells, B-cell-depleted T cells, or PBMCs.

From germline, CDR1 is MNHEY and CDR2 SVGAGI. Trimming cost V 5 bases and J 8 bases; bases outside gene matches: 4. This CDR3 has 14 residues. Original analysis: Amplification from reference gene primers served as the basis for estimated nucleated cell counts. Sequencing used immunoSEQ multiplex PCR; TCRdb keeps in-frame clones, though not all of them. The DNA was the basis for D and trimming; V, J and clone size are from that table. The table has 200,000 to 250,000 clones, nearly 90% seen once. This clonotype was obtained from a woman aged 40-49 years who had recovered from COVID-19. The rearrangement links TRBV6-5 to TRBJ1-4; TRBD1 agrees at 11 bases. The sequencing sample was made of peripheral blood. This CDR3 is CASSRTGGSEKLFF. CDR3 coding DNA: TGTGCCAGCAGTCGGACAGGGGGCTCCGAAAAACTGTTTTTT.